This T cell receptor (beta chain) derives from a study of T cell responses to AZD1222 COVID-19 vaccine. From germline, CDR1 is SEHNR and CDR2 FQNEAQ (reference sequence). CDR3 length equals 14 residues. V lost 4 bases, J lost 5 bases, and 14 bases lay in between. Here immunoSEQ multiplex PCR was the method, and the copy in TCRdb shows in-frame clones only, minus some. The table has about 64,000 clones, under 95% seen once. This clone was observed a few times. The chain recombines TRBV7-9 with TRBJ1-1; D might be TRBD1 (5 bases). Sequencing was performed on peripheral blood, taken 28 days after the second dose of the MenACWY control vaccine. The sequence came from an adult who received the MenACWY meningococcal vaccine as a control. CDR3 in DNA: TGTGCCAGCAGCTCCGGGACCGAGAAGACTGAAGCTTTCTTT. It encodes CASSSGTEKTEAFF. The entire variable domain, with the rest obtained from reference TRBV7-9 and TRBJ1-1, is as follows: DTGVSQNPRHKITKRGQNVTFRCDPISEHNRLYWYRQTLGQGPEFLTYFQNEAQLEKSRLLSDRFSAERPKGSFSTLEIQRTEQGDSAMYLCASSSGTEKTEAFFGQGTRLTVV.